This T cell receptor (beta chain) was sequenced for a study of graft-versus-host responses after intestinal transplantation. Across the study: Recipients received multivisceral, liver-intestinal, or isolated intestinal transplants.

Remarks on this clone: Its antigen is undetermined.

TCRdb's copy holds only in-frame clones and misses some; the assay was immunoSEQ multiplex PCR. This sample yields tens of thousands of clones, of which nearly 95% are seen a single time; less than 0.25% belongs to the top ten. Per the germline V gene, CDR1 is SGDLS and CDR2 is YYNGEE. The CDR3 is 15 amino acids. V gave up 0 bases and J gave up 3 bases, with 13 bases separating them. Study results and caveats: Present in recipient marrow, GvH clones included some that appeared first in ileum or blood.

This chain links TRBV9 with TRBJ2-7; the D gene is possibly TRBD1 (6 bases). The receptor was derived from a human donor who was the organ donor for an intestinal transplant. The material sequenced was unstimulated CD8+ T cells sorted from spleen or lymph node cells, taken before transplant. The CDR3 nucleotides are TGTGCCAGCAGCGTAGAACAGGGTGATGGCTACGAGCAGTACTTC. Its translation: CASSVEQGDGYEQYF.